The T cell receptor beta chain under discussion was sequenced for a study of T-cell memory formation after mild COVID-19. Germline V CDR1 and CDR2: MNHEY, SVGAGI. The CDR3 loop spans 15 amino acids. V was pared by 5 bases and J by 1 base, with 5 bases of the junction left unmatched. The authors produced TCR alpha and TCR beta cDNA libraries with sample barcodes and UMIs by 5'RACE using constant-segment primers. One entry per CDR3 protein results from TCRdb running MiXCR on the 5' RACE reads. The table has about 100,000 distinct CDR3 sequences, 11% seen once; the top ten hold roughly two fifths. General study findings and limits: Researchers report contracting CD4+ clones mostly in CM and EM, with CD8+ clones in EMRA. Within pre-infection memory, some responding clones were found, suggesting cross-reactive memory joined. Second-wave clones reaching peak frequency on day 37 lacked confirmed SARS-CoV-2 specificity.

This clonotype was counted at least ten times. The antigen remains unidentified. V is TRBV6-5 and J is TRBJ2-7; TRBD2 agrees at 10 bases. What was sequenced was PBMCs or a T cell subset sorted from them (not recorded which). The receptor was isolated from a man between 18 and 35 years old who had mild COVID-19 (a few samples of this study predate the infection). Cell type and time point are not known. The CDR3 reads CASSPSGGGSYEQYV. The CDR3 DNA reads TGTGCCAGCAGTCCTAGCGGGGGTGGTTCCTACGAGCAGTACGTC.